The present TCR beta chain was sequenced within a study of identical twins. Overall study findings and caveats: Reduced insertions were recorded for abundant cord blood beta clonotypes, with no such pattern in memory repertoires. Models underpredicted monozygotic twin sharing of out-of-frame TCR alpha.

Concerning this clonotype: The antigen is unknown.

A template switching step contributed a universal primer site, while unique molecular identifiers were present in the cDNA. TCRdb re-analysed the 5' RACE reads in MiXCR, keeping a single row per CDR3 protein. The sample has roughly 690,000 distinct CDR3 sequences, around 6.1% seen once; the top ten hold about 1.8%. Among all donors, each was a healthy Caucasian. V lost 4 bases and J 6 bases, leaving 16 bases between the germline ends. Germline CDR1 reads SGHTA; CDR2 reads FQGNSA. This CDR3 contains 15 residues. The sequence was collected from a man aged 18 to 35 in good health. The chain uses TRBV7-2 and TRBJ2-1; no reliable D call. The sequenced sample consisted of naive T cells sorted from blood. This CDR3 reads CASSSGDTVGNEQFF. In nucleotides, the CDR3 is TGTGCCAGCAGCTCCGGAGACACGGTAGGCAATGAGCAGTTCTTC.